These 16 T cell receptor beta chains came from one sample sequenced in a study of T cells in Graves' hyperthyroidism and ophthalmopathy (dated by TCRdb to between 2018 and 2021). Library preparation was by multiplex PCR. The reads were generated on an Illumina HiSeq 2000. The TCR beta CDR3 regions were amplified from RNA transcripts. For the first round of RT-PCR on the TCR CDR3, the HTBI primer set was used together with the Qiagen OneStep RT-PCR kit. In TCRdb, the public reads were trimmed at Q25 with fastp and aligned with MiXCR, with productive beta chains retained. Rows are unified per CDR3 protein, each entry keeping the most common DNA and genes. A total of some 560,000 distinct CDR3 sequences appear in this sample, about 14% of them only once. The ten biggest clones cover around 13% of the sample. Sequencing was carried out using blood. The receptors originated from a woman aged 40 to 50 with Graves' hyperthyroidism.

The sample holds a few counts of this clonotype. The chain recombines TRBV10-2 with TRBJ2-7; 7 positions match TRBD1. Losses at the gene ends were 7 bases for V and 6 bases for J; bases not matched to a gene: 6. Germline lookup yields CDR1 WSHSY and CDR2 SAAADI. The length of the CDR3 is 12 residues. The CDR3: CASTGRGPEQYF. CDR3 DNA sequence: TGCGCCAGCACTGGAAGGGGGCCCGAGCAGTACTTC.

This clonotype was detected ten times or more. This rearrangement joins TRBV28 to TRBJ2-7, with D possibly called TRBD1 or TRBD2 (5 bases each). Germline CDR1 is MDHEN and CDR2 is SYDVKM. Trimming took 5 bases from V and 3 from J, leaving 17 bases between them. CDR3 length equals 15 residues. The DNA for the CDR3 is TGTGCCAGCAGTCCCCCTGGGACGGGGCGCTACGAGCAGTACTTC. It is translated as CASSPPGTGRYEQYF.

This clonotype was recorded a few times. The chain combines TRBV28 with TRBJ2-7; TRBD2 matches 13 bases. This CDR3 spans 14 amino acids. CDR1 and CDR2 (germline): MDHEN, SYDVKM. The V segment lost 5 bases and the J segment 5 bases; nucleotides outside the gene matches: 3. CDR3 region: CASSGLAGVHEQYF. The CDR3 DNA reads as TGTGCCAGCAGTGGACTAGCGGGAGTGCACGAGCAGTACTTC.

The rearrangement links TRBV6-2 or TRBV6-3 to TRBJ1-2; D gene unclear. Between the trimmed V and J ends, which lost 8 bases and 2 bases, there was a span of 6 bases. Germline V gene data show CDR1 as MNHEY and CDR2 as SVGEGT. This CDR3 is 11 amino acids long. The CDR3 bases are TGTGCCAGCGCCGCCAACTATGGCTACACCTTC. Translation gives CASAANYGYTF.

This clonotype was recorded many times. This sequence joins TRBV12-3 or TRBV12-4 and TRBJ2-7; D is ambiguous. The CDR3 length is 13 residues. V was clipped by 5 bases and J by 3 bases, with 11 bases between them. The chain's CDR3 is CASSPQDHYEQYF. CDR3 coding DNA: TGTGCCAGCAGTCCCCAGGACCACTACGAGCAGTACTTC.

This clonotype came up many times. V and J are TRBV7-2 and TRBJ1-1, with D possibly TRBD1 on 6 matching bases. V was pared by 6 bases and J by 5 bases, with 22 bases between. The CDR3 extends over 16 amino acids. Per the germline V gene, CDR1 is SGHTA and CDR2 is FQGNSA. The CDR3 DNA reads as TGTGCCAGCAGGGACCCCGGGGGGGCGAGGAGTACTGAAGCTTTCTTT. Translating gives CASRDPGGARSTEAFF.

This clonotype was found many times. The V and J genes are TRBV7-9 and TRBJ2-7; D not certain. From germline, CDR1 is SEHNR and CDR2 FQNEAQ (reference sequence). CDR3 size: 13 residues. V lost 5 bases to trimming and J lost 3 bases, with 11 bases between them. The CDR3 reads CASSGRPNYEQYF. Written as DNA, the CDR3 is TGTGCCAGCAGCGGCCGCCCGAACTACGAGCAGTACTTC.

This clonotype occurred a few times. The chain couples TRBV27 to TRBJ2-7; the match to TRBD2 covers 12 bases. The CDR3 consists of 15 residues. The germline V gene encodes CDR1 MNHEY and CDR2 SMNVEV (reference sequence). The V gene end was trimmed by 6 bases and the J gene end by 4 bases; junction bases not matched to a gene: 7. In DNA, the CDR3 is TGTGCCAGCAGACCCGGACTAGCGGGACTTTACGAGCAGTACTTC. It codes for CASRPGLAGLYEQYF.

CDR3 in DNA: TGTGCCAGCAGCCGGGGACAAGGAGAGGATTCACCCCTCCACTTT. This sequence encodes CASSRGQGEDSPLHF. This chain links TRBV7-9 with TRBJ1-6; TRBD1 might be the D (6 bases). From germline, CDR1 is SEHNR and CDR2 FQNEAQ (reference sequence). V lost 5 bases, J lost 8 bases, and 16 bases lay in between. CDR3 length equals 15 residues.

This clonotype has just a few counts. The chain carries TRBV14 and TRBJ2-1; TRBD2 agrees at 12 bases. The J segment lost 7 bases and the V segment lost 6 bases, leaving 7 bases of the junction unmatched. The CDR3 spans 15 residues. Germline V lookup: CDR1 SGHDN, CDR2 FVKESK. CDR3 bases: TGTGCCAGCAGTCCTAGCGGGAGGGCCGTAAATGAGCAGTTCTTC. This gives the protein CASSPSGRAVNEQFF.

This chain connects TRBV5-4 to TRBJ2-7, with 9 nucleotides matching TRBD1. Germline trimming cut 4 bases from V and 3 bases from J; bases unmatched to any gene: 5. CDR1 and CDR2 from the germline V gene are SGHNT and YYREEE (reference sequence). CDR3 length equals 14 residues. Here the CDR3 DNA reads TGTGCCAGCAGCGTCCCGGGACAGGGCTACGAGCAGTACTTC. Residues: CASSVPGQGYEQYF.

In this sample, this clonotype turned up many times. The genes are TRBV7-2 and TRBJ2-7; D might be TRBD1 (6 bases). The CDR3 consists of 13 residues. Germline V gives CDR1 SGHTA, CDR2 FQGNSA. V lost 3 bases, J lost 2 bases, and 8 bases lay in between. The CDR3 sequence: CASSFYRAYEQYF. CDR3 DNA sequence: TGTGCCAGCAGCTTCTACAGGGCCTACGAGCAGTACTTC.

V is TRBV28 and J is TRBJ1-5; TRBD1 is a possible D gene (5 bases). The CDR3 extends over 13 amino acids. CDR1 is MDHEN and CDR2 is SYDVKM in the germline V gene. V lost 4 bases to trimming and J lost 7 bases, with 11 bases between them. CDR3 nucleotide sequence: TGTGCCAGCAGTTCAGGGAATTCGCAGCCCCAGCATTTT. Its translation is CASSSGNSQPQHF. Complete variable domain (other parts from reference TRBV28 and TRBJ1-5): DVKVTQSSRYLVKRTGEKVFLECVQDMDHENMFWYRQDPGLGLRLIYFSYDVKMKEKGDIPEGYSVSREKKERFSLILESASTNQTSMYLCASSSGNSQPQHFGDGTRLSIL.

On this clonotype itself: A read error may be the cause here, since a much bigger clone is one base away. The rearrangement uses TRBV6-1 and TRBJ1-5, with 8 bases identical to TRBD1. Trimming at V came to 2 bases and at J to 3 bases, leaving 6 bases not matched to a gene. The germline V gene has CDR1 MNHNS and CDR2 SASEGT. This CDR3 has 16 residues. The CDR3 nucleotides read TGTGCCAGCAGTGAACGGGACAGGACTTACAATCAGCCCCAGCATTTT. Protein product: CASSERDRTYNQPQHF.

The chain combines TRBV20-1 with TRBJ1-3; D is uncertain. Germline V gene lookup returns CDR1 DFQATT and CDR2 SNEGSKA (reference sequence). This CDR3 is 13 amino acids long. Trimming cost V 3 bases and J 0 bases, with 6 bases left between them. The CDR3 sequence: CSASDFSGNTIYF. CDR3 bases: TGCAGTGCTAGCGACTTCTCTGGAAACACCATATATTTT.

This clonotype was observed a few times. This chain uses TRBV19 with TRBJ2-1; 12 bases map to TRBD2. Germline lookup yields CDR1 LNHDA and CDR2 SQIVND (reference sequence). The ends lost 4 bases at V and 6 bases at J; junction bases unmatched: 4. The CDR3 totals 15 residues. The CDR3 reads CASSRLAGESNEQFF. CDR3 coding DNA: TGTGCCAGTAGTAGACTAGCGGGAGAGTCCAATGAGCAGTTCTTC.